This T cell receptor beta chain originates from a study of T cell repertoires in cytomegalovirus infection. Study-level information: The authors used CMV epitopes that were HLA-C-restricted (recently identified) and HLA-B-restricted (well studied). A matching HLA type, together with CMV infection, was signaled by public TCR beta signatures. Study results and limitations: Across the ex vivo response, the dominant clonotypes were HLA-C-restricted CMV-specific TCR beta clonotypes.

Note on this clonotype: The antigen is not known.

One entry per CDR3 protein results from TCRdb running MiXCR on the reads. The sample comprises around 570,000 distinct CDR3 sequences, under 45% of which are singletons, and more than 40% rests with the top ten. The CDR3 has 15 residues. V dropped 6 bases and J dropped 0 bases, with 12 bases sitting between them. The germline gives CDR1 SNHLY, CDR2 FYNNEI. The starting material was cultured PBMCs, obtained from culture after CMV antigen stimulation. The receptor's source is a human donor in good health (CMV status not recorded). Some clones in this sample may be carry-over from other donors' samples. The chain joins TRBV2 to TRBJ2-1, with D possibly being TRBD1 (6 bases). The CDR3 DNA is TGTGCCAGCAGGTTACAGGACAGCTCCTACAATGAGCAGTTCTTC. Protein sequence: CASRLQDSSYNEQFF.